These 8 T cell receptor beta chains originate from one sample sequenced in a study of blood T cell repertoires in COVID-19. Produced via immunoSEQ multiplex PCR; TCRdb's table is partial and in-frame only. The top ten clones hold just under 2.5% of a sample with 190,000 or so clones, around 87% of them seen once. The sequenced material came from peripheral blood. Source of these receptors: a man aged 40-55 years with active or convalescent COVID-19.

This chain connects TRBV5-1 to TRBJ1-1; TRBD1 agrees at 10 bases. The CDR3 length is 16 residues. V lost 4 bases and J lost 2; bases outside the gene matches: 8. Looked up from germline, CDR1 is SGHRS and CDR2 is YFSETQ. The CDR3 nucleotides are TGCGCCAGCAGCCTGAGACAGGGGGCCTCTAACACTGAAGCTTTCTTT. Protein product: CASSLRQGASNTEAFF.

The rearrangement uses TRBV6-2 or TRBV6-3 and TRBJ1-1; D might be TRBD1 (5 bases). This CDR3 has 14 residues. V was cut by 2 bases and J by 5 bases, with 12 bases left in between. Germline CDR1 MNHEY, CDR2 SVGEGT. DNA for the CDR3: TGTGCCAGCAGTTACGGGACTGGGTTTACTGAAGCTTTCTTT. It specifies CASSYGTGFTEAFF.

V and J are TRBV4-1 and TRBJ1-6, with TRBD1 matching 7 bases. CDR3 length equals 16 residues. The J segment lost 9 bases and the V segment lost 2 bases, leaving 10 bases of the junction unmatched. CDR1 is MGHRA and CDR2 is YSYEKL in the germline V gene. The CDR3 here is CASSQNPGQPFSPLHF. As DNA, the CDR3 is TGCGCCAGCAGCCAAAACCCGGGACAGCCTTTTTCACCCCTCCACTTT.

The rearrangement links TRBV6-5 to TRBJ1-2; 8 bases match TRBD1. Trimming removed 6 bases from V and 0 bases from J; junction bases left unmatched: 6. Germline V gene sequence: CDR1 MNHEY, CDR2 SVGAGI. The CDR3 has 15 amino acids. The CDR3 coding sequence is TGTGCCAGCAGCCCCCGACAGGGGACTAACTATGGCTACACCTTC. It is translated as CASSPRQGTNYGYTF.

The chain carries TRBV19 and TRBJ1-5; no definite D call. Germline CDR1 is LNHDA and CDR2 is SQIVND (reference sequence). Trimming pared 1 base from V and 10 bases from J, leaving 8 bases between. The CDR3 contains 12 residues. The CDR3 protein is CASSIGGSPQHF. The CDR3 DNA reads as TGTGCCAGTAGTATAGGAGGGTCTCCCCAGCATTTT.

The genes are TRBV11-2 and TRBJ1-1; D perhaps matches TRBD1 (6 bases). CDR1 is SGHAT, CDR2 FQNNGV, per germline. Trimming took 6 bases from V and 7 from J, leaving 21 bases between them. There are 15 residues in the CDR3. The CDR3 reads CASRPARGGINEAFF. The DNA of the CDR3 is TGTGCCAGCAGACCAGCTCGAGGGGGTATTAATGAAGCTTTCTTT.

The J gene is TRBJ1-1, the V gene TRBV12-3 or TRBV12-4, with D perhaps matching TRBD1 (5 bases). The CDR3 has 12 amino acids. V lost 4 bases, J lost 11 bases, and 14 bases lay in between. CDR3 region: CASSYAGRGAFF. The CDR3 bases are TGTGCCAGCAGTTATGCAGGGCGTGGGGCTTTCTTT.

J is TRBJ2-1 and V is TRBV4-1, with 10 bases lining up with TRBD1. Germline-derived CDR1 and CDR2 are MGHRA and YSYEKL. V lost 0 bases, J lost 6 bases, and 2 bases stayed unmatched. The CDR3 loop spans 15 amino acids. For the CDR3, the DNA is TGCGCCAGCAGCCAAGAGGGACAGGGGCGCAATGAGCAGTTCTTC. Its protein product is CASSQEGQGRNEQFF.